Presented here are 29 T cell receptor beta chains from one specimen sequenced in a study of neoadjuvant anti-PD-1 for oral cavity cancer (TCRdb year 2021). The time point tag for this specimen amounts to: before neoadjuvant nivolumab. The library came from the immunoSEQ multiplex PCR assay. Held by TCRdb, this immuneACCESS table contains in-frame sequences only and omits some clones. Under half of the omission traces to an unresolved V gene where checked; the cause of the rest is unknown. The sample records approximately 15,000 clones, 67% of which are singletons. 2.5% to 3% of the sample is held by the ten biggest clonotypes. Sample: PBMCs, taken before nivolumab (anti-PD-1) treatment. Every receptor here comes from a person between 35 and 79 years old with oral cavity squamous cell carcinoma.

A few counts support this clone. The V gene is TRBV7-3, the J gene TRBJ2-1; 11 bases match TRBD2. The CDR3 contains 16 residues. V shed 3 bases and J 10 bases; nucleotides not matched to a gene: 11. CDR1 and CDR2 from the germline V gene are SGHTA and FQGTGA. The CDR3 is CASSFTGTSGLREQFF. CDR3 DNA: TGTGCCAGCAGCTTTACCGGGACTAGCGGCCTCAGAGAGCAGTTCTTC.

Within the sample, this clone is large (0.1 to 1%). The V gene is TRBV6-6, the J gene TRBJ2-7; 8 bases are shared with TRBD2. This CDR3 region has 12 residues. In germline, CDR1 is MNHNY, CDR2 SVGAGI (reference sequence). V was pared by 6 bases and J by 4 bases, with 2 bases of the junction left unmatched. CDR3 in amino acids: CASRLAAYEQYF. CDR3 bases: TGTGCCAGCAGACTAGCGGCTTACGAGCAGTACTTC.

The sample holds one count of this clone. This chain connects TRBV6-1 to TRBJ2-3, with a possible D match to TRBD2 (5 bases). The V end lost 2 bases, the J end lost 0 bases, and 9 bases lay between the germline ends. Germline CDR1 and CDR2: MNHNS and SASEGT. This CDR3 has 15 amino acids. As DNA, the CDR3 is TGTGCCAGCAGTGAAAACGGGGTTAGCACAGATACGCAGTATTTT. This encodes CASSENGVSTDTQYF.

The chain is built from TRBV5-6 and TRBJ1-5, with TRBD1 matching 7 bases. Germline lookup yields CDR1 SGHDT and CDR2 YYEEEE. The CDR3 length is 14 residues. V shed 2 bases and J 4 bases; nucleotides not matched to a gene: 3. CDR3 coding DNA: TGTGCCAGCAGCTTCGGGACAGAAAATCAGCCCCAGCATTTT. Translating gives CASSFGTENQPQHF.

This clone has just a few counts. This CDR3 is CASSAGGSYNEQFF. CDR3 nucleotides: TGTGCCAGCAGTGCGGGAGGCTCCTACAATGAGCAGTTCTTC. The rearrangement uses TRBV6-4 and TRBJ2-1; 7 bases agree with TRBD2. The CDR3 spans 14 residues. Trimming at V came to 4 bases and at J to 0 bases, leaving 0 bases not matched to a gene. The germline gives CDR1 MRHNA, CDR2 SNTAGT.

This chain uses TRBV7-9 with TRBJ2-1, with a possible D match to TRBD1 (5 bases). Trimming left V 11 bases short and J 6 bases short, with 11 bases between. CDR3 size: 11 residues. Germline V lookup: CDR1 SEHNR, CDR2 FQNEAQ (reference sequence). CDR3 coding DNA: TGTGCCGAGGCAGGGTCCAATGAGCAGTTCTTC. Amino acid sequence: CAEAGSNEQFF.

Here the CDR3 DNA reads TGCGCCAGCGGGACAGGGCCCCAAGAGACCCAGTACTTC. As protein: CASGTGPQETQYF. The chain uses TRBV10-2 and TRBJ2-5; 9 bases map to TRBD1. Germline-derived CDR1 and CDR2 are WSHSY and SAAADI. The CDR3 runs to 13 residues. Trimming at V came to 8 bases and at J to 1 base, leaving 2 bases not matched to a gene.

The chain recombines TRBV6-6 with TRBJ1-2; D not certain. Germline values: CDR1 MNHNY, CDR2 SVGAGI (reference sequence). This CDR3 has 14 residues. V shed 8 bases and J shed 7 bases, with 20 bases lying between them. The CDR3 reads CASLEVGRVGGYTF. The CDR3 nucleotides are TGTGCCAGCTTAGAGGTTGGTAGGGTCGGTGGCTACACCTTC.

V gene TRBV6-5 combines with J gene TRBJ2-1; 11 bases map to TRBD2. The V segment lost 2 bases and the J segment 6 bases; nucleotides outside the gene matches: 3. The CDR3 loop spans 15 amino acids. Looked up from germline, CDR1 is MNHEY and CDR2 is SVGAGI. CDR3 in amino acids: CASSYAGTSGNEQFF. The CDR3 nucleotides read TGTGCCAGCAGTTACGCCGGGACTAGCGGCAATGAGCAGTTCTTC.

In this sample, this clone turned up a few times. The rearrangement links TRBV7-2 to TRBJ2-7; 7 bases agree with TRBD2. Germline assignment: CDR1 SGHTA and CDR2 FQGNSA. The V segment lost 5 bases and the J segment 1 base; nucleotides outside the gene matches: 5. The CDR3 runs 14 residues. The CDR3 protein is CASSRGTTSYEQYF. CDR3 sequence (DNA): TGTGCCAGCAGCCGCGGGACTACTTCCTACGAGCAGTACTTC.

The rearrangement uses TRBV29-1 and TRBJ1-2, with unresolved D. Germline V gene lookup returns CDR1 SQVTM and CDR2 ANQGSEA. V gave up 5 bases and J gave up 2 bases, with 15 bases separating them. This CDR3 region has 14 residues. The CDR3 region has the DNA TGCAGCGTTCCTACACGGGAATTAAACTATGGCTACACCTTC. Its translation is CSVPTRELNYGYTF.

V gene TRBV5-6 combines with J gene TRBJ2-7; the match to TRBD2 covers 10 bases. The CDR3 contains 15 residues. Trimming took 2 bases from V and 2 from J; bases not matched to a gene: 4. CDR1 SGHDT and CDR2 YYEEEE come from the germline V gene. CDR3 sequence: CASSFRTSGPYEQYF. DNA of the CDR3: TGTGCCAGCAGCTTTAGGACTAGCGGCCCCTACGAGCAGTACTTC.

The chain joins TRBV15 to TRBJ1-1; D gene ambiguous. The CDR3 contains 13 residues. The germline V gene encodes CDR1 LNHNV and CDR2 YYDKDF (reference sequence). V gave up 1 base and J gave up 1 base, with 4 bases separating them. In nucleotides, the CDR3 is TGTGCCACCAGCAGAGGGGCGAACACTGAAGCTTTCTTT. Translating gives CATSRGANTEAFF. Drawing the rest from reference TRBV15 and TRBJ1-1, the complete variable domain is DAMVIQNPRYQVTQFGKPVTLSCSQTLNHNVMYWYQQKSSQAPKLLFHYYDKDFNNEADTPDNFQSRRPNTSFCFLDIRSPGLGDTAMYLCATSRGANTEAFFGQGTRLTVV.

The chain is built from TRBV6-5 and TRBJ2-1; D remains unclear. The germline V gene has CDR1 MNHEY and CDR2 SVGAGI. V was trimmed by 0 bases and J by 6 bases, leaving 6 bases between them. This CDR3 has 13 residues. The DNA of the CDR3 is TGTGCCAGCAGTTACTCCGGTATCAATGAGCAGTTCTTC. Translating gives CASSYSGINEQFF.

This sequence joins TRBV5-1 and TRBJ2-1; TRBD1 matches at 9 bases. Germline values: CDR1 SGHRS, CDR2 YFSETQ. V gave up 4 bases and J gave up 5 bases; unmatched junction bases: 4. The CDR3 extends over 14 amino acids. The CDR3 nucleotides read TGCGCCAGCAGCATAGGACAGGGGAACAATGAGCAGTTCTTC. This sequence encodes CASSIGQGNNEQFF.

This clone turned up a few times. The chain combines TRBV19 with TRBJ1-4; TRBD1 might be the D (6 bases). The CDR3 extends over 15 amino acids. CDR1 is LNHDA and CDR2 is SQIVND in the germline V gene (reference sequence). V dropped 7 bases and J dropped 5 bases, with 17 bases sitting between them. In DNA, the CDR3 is TGTGCCAGTAATGACAGGCGGACTCCGAATGAAAAACTGTTTTTT. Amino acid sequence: CASNDRRTPNEKLFF.

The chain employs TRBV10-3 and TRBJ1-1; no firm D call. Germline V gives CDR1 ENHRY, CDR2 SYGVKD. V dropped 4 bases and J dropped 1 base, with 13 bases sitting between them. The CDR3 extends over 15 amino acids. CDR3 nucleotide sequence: TGTGCCATCAGTGCCCAGAGTGGGGAGAACACTGAAGCTTTCTTT. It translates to CAISAQSGENTEAFF.

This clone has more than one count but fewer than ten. CDR3 nucleotides: TGTGCCAGCAGCGTCGGGACAGGGCAAAACAATGAGCAGTTCTTC. Translated: CASSVGTGQNNEQFF. V gene TRBV7-6 combines with J gene TRBJ2-1, with 9 bases fitting TRBD1. The CDR3 is 15 amino acids. The germline V gene encodes CDR1 SGHVS and CDR2 FNYEAQ. V was pared by 5 bases and J by 5 bases, with 7 bases of the junction left unmatched.

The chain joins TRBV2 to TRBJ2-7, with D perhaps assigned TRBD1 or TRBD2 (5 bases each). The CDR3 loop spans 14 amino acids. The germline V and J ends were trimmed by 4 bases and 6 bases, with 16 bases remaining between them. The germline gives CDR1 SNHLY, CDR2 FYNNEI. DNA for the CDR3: TGTGCCAGCAGTGTTACGGGACCCTCGGGCGAGCAGTACTTC. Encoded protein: CASSVTGPSGEQYF.

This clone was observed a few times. The CDR3 reads CASSDRGTGNYEQYF. CDR3 nucleotides: TGTGCCAGCAGTGACCGTGGGACAGGGAACTACGAGCAGTACTTC. This chain connects TRBV2 to TRBJ2-7; 9 nucleotides agree with TRBD1. V was clipped by 3 bases and J by 3 bases; unmatched bases: 6. The CDR3 spans 15 residues. CDR1 is SNHLY, CDR2 FYNNEI, per germline. The full variable domain, completed using reference TRBV2 and TRBJ2-7, is EPEVTQTPSHQVTQMGQEVILRCVPISNHLYFYWYRQILGQKVEFLVSFYNNEISEKSEIFDDQFSVERPDGSNFTLKIRSTKLEDSAMYFCASSDRGTGNYEQYFGPGTRLTVT.

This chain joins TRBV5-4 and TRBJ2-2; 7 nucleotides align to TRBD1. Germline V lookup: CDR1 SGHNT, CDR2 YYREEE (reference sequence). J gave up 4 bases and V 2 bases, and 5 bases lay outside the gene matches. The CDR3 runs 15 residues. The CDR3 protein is CASSLPGQSTGELFF. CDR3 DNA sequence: TGTGCCAGCAGCTTACCGGGACAGAGCACCGGGGAGCTGTTTTTT. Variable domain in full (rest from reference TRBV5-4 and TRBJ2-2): ETGVTQSPTHLIKTRGQQVTLRCSSQSGHNTVSWYQQALGQGPQFIFQYYREEENGRGNFPPRFSGLQFPNYSSELNVNALELDDSALYLCASSLPGQSTGELFFGEGSRLTVL.

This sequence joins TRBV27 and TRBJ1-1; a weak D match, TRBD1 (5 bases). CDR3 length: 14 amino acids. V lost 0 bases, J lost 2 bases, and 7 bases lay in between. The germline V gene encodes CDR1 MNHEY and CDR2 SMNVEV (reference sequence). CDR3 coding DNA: TGTGCCAGCAGTTTATCCAGGGTCAACACTGAAGCTTTCTTT. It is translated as CASSLSRVNTEAFF.

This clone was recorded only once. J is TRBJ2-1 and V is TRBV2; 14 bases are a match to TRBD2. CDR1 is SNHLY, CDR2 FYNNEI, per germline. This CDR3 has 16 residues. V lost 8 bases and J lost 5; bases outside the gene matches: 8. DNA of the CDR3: TGTGCCAGCTTTCCAGGGGGACTAGCGGGAGACAATGAGCAGTTCTTC. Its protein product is CASFPGGLAGDNEQFF. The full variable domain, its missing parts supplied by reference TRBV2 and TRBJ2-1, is EPEVTQTPSHQVTQMGQEVILRCVPISNHLYFYWYRQILGQKVEFLVSFYNNEISEKSEIFDDQFSVERPDGSNFTLKIRSTKLEDSAMYFCASFPGGLAGDNEQFFGPGTRLTVL.

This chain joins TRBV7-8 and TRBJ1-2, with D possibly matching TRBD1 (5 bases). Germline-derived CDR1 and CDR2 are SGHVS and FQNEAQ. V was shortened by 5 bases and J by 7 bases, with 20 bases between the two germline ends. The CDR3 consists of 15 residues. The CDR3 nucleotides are TGTGCCAGCAGCGCTTCTGGGGGGATCGGTCGTGGCTACACCTTC. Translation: CASSASGGIGRGYTF. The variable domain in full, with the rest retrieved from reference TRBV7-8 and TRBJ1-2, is GAGVSQSPRYKVAKRGQDVALRCDPISGHVSLFWYQQALGQGPEFLTYFQNEAQLDKSGLPSDRFFAERPEGSVSTLKIQRTQQEDSAVYLCASSASGGIGRGYTFGSGTRLTVV.

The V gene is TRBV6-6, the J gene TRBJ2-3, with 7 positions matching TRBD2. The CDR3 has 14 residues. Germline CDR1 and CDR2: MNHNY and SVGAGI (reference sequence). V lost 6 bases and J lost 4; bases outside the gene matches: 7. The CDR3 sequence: CASRREGRADTQYF. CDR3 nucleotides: TGTGCCAGCAGAAGGGAGGGCCGGGCAGATACGCAGTATTTT.

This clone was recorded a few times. The CDR3 sequence is CASSTQQGGGTEAFF. The CDR3 DNA reads TGTGCCAGTAGTACCCAACAGGGCGGGGGCACTGAAGCTTTCTTT. The chain carries TRBV19 and TRBJ1-1; maybe TRBD1 (6 bases). The CDR3 is 15 residues long. Germline CDR1 reads LNHDA; CDR2 reads SQIVND (reference sequence). Trimming left V 4 bases short and J 4 bases short, with 16 bases between.

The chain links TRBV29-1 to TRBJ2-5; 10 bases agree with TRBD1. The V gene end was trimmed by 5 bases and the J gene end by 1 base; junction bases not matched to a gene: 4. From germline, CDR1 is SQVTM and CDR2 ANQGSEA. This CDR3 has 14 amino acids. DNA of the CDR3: TGCAGCGTTACGGGACAGGGGATCCAAGAGACCCAGTACTTC. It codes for CSVTGQGIQETQYF.

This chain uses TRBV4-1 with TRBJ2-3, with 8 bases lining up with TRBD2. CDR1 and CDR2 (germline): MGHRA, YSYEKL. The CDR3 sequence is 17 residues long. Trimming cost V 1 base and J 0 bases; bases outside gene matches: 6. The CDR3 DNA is TGCGCCAGCAGCCAAGGATCCGCTAGCGGGAGCACAGATACGCAGTATTTT. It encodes CASSQGSASGSTDTQYF.

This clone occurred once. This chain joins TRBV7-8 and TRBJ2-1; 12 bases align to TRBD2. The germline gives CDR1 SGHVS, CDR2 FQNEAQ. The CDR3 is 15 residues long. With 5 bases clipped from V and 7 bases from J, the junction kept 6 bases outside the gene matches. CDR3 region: CASSRGLAGWNEQFF. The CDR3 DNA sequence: TGTGCCAGCAGCCGAGGACTAGCGGGATGGAATGAGCAGTTCTTC.